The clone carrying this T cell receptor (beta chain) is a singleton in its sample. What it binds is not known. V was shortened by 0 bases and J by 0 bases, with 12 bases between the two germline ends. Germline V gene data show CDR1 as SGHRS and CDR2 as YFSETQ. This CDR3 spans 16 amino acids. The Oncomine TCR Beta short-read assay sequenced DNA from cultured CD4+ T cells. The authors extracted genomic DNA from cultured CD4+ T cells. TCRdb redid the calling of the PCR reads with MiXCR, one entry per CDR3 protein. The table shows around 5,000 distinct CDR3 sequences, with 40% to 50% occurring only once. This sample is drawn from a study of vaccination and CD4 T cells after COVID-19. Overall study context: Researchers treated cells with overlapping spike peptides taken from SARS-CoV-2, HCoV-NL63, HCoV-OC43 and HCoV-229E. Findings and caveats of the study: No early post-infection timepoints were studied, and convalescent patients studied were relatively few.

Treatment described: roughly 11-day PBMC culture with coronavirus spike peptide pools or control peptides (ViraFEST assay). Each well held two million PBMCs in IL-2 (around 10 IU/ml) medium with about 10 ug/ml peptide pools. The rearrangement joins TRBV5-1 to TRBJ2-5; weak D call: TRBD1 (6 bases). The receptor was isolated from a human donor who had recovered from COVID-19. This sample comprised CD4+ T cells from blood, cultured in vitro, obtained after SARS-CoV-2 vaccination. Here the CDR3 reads CASSLAAGTNQETQYF. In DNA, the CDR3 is TGCGCCAGCAGCTTGGCCGCCGGGACAAACCAAGAGACCCAGTACTTC.